This entry is about one T cell receptor (beta chain). The ends were cut back, 5 bases at V and 0 bases at J, with 14 bases in the middle. There are 16 residues in the CDR3. CDR1 and CDR2 (germline): LNHDA, SQIVND (reference sequence). The data belong to a study of blood T cell repertoires in COVID-19. About the research overall: Sites across the United States, Italy and Spain contributed samples from acute and convalescent COVID-19. T cells, B-cell-depleted T cells, or PBMCs supplied cDNA or gDNA.

Followed over time, Seattle patients had been enrolled while infection was active. The authors' processing: The authors estimated nucleated cell counts from reference gene primer amplification. Sequenced by immunoSEQ multiplex PCR; TCRdb stores in-frame clones only, minus some. Clonal size and the V and J genes are those of that table, whereas D and trimming came from the DNA. The sample records about 260,000 clones, roughly 90% being singletons. Material for sequencing was peripheral blood. The TCR sequence derives from a woman in her 30s with COVID-19, enrolled during active disease. The chain employs TRBV19 and TRBJ1-5; D is undetermined. CDR3 region: CASSLPLSGSNQPQHF. The CDR3 DNA follows: TGTGCCAGTAGTCTTCCGCTGTCGGGTAGCAATCAGCCCCAGCATTTT.